The entry below describes one T cell receptor beta chain. One end of the junction is discordant with germline, which a read error may explain. Researchers took RNA transcripts and amplified the TCR beta CDR3 regions from them. A first-round RT-PCR of the TCR CDR3 used the HTBI primer set. TCRdb reprocessed the multiplex PCR reads via MiXCR and lists one record per CDR3 protein. The sample records about 350,000 distinct CDR3 sequences, about 14% being singletons. In germline, CDR1 is MNHEY, CDR2 SMNVEV (reference sequence). The CDR3 sequence is 11 residues long. This sample was included in a study of T cells in Graves' hyperthyroidism and ophthalmopathy. Study-wide context: Peripheral blood sampling occurred at initial diagnosis, before any treatment.

Subjects aged 18 to 65 presented with newly diagnosed hyperthyroidism of less than 2 months' duration. The chain combines TRBV27 with TRBJ2-7; D perhaps matches TRBD2 (6 bases). This clonotype originated in a woman aged 25 to 45 with Graves' hyperthyroidism. What was sequenced was blood. The CDR3 is CDSVRGDEQYF. The CDR3 DNA reads as TGTGACAGCGTCCGCGGGGACGAGCAGTACTTC.